These T cell receptor beta chains were read from a single sample in a study of cytomegalovirus exposure and HLA in healthy donors. The protocol was immunoSEQ multiplex PCR, while the TCRdb copy is restricted to in-frame clones and leaves out a portion. The sample lists some 180,000 clones, about 10% occurring once. The sequenced sample was PBMCs. The receptors originated from a woman between 25 and 40 years old in good health and CMV-seropositive. Both conserved end residues are part of each CDR3. Fields, in order: clone size, J gene, D gene, V gene, CDR3 protein, CDR3 DNA. The D gene is left open where the match is weak. Clone size is not always given. Where it is, it says once, few, many or a class for expanded clones.

size: few; J: TRBJ2-3; D: TRBD2; V: TRBV7-6; CDR3: CASSPRTSLRTDTQYF; DNA: TGTGCCAGCAGCCCACGGACTAGCTTGCGTACAGATACGCAGTATTTT
size: few; J: TRBJ1-1; D: NA; V: TRBV19; CDR3: CASEAPFTEAFF; DNA: TGTGCCAGTGAGGCCCCGTTCACTGAAGCTTTCTTT
size: NA; J: TRBJ2-1; D: TRBD2; V: TRBV7-9; CDR3: CASSTGLAGGRSSYNEQFF; DNA: TGTGCCAGCAGCACGGGACTAGCGGGAGGCCGGAGCTCCTACAATGAGCAGTTCTTC
size: few; J: TRBJ2-3; D: TRBD1; V: TRBV19; CDR3: CASSPLGQKFTDTQYF; DNA: TGTGCCAGTAGTCCCTTGGGACAGAAATTCACAGATACGCAGTATTTT
size: NA; J: TRBJ2-7; D: TRBD1; V: TRBV5-5; CDR3: CASSLAGTGTYEQYF; DNA: TGTGCCAGCAGCTTGGCCGGGACAGGGACCTACGAGCAGTACTTC
size: few; J: TRBJ2-1; D: TRBD2; V: TRBV9; CDR3: CASSVGSGSSYNEQFF; DNA: TGTGCCAGCAGCGTAGGAAGCGGGAGCTCCTACAATGAGCAGTTCTTC
size: few; J: TRBJ1-1; D: NA; V: TRBV2; CDR3: CASLEAPANTEAFF; DNA: TGTGCCAGCCTTGAGGCCCCCGCGAACACTGAAGCTTTCTTT
size: few; J: TRBJ2-5; D: TRBD2; V: TRBV30; CDR3: CAWSRTSGQETQYF; DNA: TGTGCCTGGAGTAGGACTAGCGGCCAAGAGACCCAGTACTTC
size: once; J: TRBJ2-7; D: TRBD1; V: TRBV5-1; CDR3: CASSSDRVYDEQYF; DNA: TGCGCCAGCAGCTCCGACAGGGTATATGACGAGCAGTACTTC
size: few; J: TRBJ2-3; D: TRBD2; V: TRBV5-6; CDR3: CASSLVWLAGTTRTDTQYF; DNA: TGTGCCAGCAGCTTGGTGTGGCTAGCGGGAACAACACGCACAGATACGCAGTATTTT
size: NA; J: TRBJ1-2; D: TRBD1; V: TRBV18; CDR3: CASSLPGQGDYGYTF; DNA: TGTGCCAGCTCACTTCCGGGACAGGGTGACTATGGCTACACCTTC
size: NA; J: TRBJ2-5; D: TRBD1; V: TRBV9; CDR3: CASSPGTGKETQYF; DNA: TGTGCCAGCAGCCCCGGGACAGGGAAAGAGACCCAGTACTTC
size: few; J: TRBJ2-5; D: TRBD2; V: TRBV5-4; CDR3: CASSLWTSETQYF; DNA: TGTGCCAGCAGCCTTTGGACTAGCGAGACCCAGTACTTC
size: few; J: TRBJ1-1; D: TRBD1; V: TRBV2; CDR3: CASRTGQGATEAFF; DNA: TGTGCCAGCAGGACGGGACAGGGGGCGACTGAAGCTTTCTTT
size: NA; J: TRBJ2-4; D: TRBD1; V: TRBV2; CDR3: CASRSGQGPQNIQYF; DNA: TGTGCCAGCAGGAGTGGACAGGGGCCCCAAAACATTCAGTACTTC
size: NA; J: TRBJ1-5; D: NA; V: TRBV19; CDR3: CASSIEWTGNQPQHF; DNA: TGTGCCAGTAGTATAGAATGGACAGGCAATCAGCCCCAGCATTTT
size: few; J: TRBJ2-7; D: TRBD1; V: TRBV2; CDR3: CASSQNRGPSYEQYF; DNA: TGTGCCAGCAGCCAAAACAGGGGTCCCTCCTACGAGCAGTACTTC
size: NA; J: TRBJ1-2; D: TRBD1; V: TRBV18; CDR3: CASSPTGGDYGYTF; DNA: TGTGCCAGCTCACCAACAGGGGGCGACTATGGCTACACCTTC
size: few; J: TRBJ1-3; D: NA; V: TRBV7-9; CDR3: CASLGGQRNTIYF; DNA: TGTGCCAGCTTGGGGGGGCAAAGAAACACCATATATTTT
size: few; J: TRBJ2-7; D: TRBD2; V: TRBV5-6; CDR3: CASSSLRTSGRETREQYF; DNA: TGTGCCAGCAGCTCACTCCGGACTAGCGGGAGGGAAACCCGCGAGCAGTACTTC
size: NA; J: TRBJ1-1; D: NA; V: TRBV5-4; CDR3: CASSFNRAGSEAFF; DNA: TGTGCCAGTAGCTTTAACAGGGCAGGGTCGGAAGCTTTCTTT
size: NA; J: TRBJ2-5; D: TRBD2; V: TRBV9; CDR3: CASSVLAGGVETQYF; DNA: TGTGCCAGCAGCGTACTAGCGGGAGGTGTGGAGACCCAGTACTTC
size: few; J: TRBJ2-3; D: NA; V: TRBV6-5; CDR3: CASSRQAAKGDTQYF; DNA: TGTGCCAGCAGTCGACAGGCGGCAAAGGGAGATACGCAGTATTTT
size: NA; J: TRBJ1-1; D: NA; V: TRBV27; CDR3: CASGWDLGGDTEAFF; DNA: TGTGCCAGCGGCTGGGACCTCGGGGGGGACACTGAAGCTTTCTTT
size: NA; J: TRBJ1-4; D: NA; V: TRBV7-9; CDR3: CASSLDTLKLFF; DNA: TGTGCCAGCAGCTTGGACACTCTAAAACTGTTTTTT
size: few; J: TRBJ2-3; D: NA; V: TRBV2; CDR3: CASTLQGFGTDTQYF; DNA: TGTGCCAGCACCCTCCAGGGGTTCGGCACAGATACGCAGTATTTT
size: few; J: TRBJ1-2; D: NA; V: TRBV19; CDR3: CASSISLGGAYGYTF; DNA: TGTGCCAGTAGTATAAGCCTCGGAGGGGCCTATGGCTACACCTTC
size: few; J: TRBJ1-4; D: NA; V: TRBV9; CDR3: CASSVDSGVTYEKLFF; DNA: TGTGCCAGCAGCGTAGATTCCGGGGTTACCTATGAAAAACTGTTTTTT
size: NA; J: TRBJ1-2; D: TRBD1; V: TRBV27; CDR3: CASSPTGSDYGYTF; DNA: TGTGCCAGCAGCCCGACAGGGTCGGACTATGGCTACACCTTC
size: few; J: TRBJ1-6; D: TRBD1; V: TRBV5-6; CDR3: CASSPGTGVSPLHF; DNA: TGTGCCAGCAGTCCCGGGACAGGGGTCTCACCCCTCCACTTT
size: NA; J: TRBJ2-3; D: NA; V: TRBV6-6; CDR3: CASSQATDTQYF; DNA: TGTGCCAGCAGTCAGGCCACAGATACGCAGTATTTT
size: NA; J: TRBJ1-1; D: NA; V: TRBV11-1; CDR3: CASSAPLGPRVETEAFF; DNA: TGTGCCAGCAGCGCCCCTCTTGGCCCCAGGGTAGAGACTGAAGCTTTCTTT
size: NA; J: TRBJ2-5; D: TRBD2; V: TRBV30; CDR3: CAWETGLAVTQYF; DNA: TGTGCCTGGGAGACCGGACTAGCGGTGACCCAGTACTTC
size: NA; J: TRBJ2-1; D: NA; V: TRBV30; CDR3: CAWSGGFPYNEQFF; DNA: TGTGCCTGGAGTGGAGGATTCCCCTACAATGAGCAGTTCTTC
size: NA; J: TRBJ2-1; D: NA; V: TRBV9; CDR3: CASSSRDFSYNEQFF; DNA: TGTGCCAGCAGCTCCAGGGATTTCTCCTACAATGAGCAGTTCTTC
size: NA; J: TRBJ2-2; D: NA; V: TRBV11-3; CDR3: CASSLVSGYGELFF; DNA: TGTGCCAGCAGCTTAGTCTCAGGGTACGGGGAGCTGTTTTTT
size: few; J: TRBJ1-2; D: NA; V: TRBV7-8; CDR3: CASSFADNYGYTF; DNA: TGTGCCAGCAGCTTCGCGGATAACTATGGCTACACCTTC
size: NA; J: TRBJ2-1; D: NA; V: TRBV27; CDR3: CASSRGLNEQFF; DNA: TGTGCCAGCAGCCGTGGACTGAATGAGCAGTTCTTC
size: NA; J: TRBJ2-2; D: TRBD1; V: TRBV6-1; CDR3: CASTPGQVNTGELFF; DNA: TGTGCCAGCACCCCCGGACAGGTGAACACCGGGGAGCTGTTTTTT
size: few; J: TRBJ2-7; D: NA; V: TRBV4-1; CDR3: CASSQVVGSYEQYF; DNA: TGCGCCAGCAGCCAAGTGGTCGGCTCCTACGAGCAGTACTTC
size: few; J: TRBJ2-5; D: NA; V: TRBV29-1; CDR3: CSVEGSSLKTQYF; DNA: TGCAGCGTTGAAGGGAGTAGCTTAAAGACCCAGTACTTC
size: few; J: TRBJ2-7; D: TRBD2; V: TRBV5-6; CDR3: CASSYSSGRLVYEQYF; DNA: TGTGCCAGCAGCTATTCTAGCGGGAGGTTAGTGTACGAGCAGTACTTC
size: few; J: TRBJ1-2; D: NA; V: TRBV29-1; CDR3: CSVSELGLNYGYTF; DNA: TGCAGCGTTTCTGAATTGGGCCTTAACTATGGCTACACCTTC
size: NA; J: TRBJ1-2; D: NA; V: TRBV7-9; CDR3: CASSPSDGYTF; DNA: TGTGCCAGCAGCCCGAGCGATGGCTACACCTTC
size: few; J: TRBJ1-3; D: NA; V: TRBV30; CDR3: CAWRGYSTKFSSGNTIYF; DNA: TGTGCCTGGAGGGGCTACTCGACGAAATTTAGCTCTGGAAACACCATATATTTT
size: few; J: TRBJ2-1; D: TRBD1; V: TRBV15; CDR3: CATSRDRDNEQFF; DNA: TGTGCCACCAGCAGGGACAGGGACAATGAGCAGTTCTTC
size: NA; J: TRBJ2-7; D: TRBD2; V: TRBV6-1; CDR3: CASSEHAGGAYEQYF; DNA: TGTGCCAGCAGTGAACACGCGGGAGGAGCCTACGAGCAGTACTTC
size: NA; J: TRBJ1-3; D: TRBD1; V: TRBV29-1; CDR3: CSVGKQGSGNTIYF; DNA: TGCAGCGTTGGAAAACAGGGGTCTGGAAACACCATATATTTT
size: few; J: TRBJ2-5; D: NA; V: TRBV9; CDR3: CASSVGGGSWGETQYF; DNA: TGTGCCAGCAGCGTAGGAGGTGGGAGTTGGGGAGAGACCCAGTACTTC
size: few; J: TRBJ2-3; D: NA; V: TRBV25-1; CDR3: CASSHRAESDTQYF; DNA: TGTGCCAGCAGTCACAGGGCGGAATCAGATACGCAGTATTTT
size: few; J: TRBJ2-5; D: NA; V: TRBV6-5; CDR3: CASSRGRSQETQYF; DNA: TGTGCCAGCAGTCGCGGAAGGTCCCAAGAGACCCAGTACTTC